The 29 T cell receptor beta chains presented below share a single source sample, sequenced in a study of blood T cell repertoires in COVID-19. Repertoires were generated with immunoSEQ multiplex PCR, while TCRdb's copy carries only in-frame clones and drops some. Of about 150,000 clones in the sample, roughly 84% were seen once. Sequencing used peripheral blood. The source is a woman in her sixties with COVID-19, enrolled during active disease.

The rearrangement uses TRBV30 and TRBJ1-5; 7 bases line up with TRBD1. Germline CDR1 is GTSNPN and CDR2 is SVGIG (reference sequence). V shed 2 bases and J 7 bases; nucleotides not matched to a gene: 2. This CDR3 has 12 residues. CDR3 coding DNA: TGTGCCTGGAGTCTACAGGGGCAGCCCCAGCATTTT. This translates into CAWSLQGQPQHF.

V is TRBV6-5 and J is TRBJ1-1, with 9 bases identical to TRBD1. The CDR3 is 15 amino acids. Germline V lookup: CDR1 MNHEY, CDR2 SVGAGI. V lost 6 bases, J lost 5 bases, and 10 bases stayed unmatched. CDR3 region: CASRQGAGVRTEAFF. The CDR3 nucleotides are TGTGCCAGCAGACAGGGGGCAGGGGTGAGGACTGAAGCTTTCTTT.

The V and J genes are TRBV10-2 and TRBJ1-3, with D tentatively TRBD1 (6 bases). Trimming pared 7 bases from V and 4 bases from J, leaving 26 bases between. There are 18 residues in the CDR3. Germline values: CDR1 WSHSY, CDR2 SAAADI. The CDR3 protein is CASIRTVGQTGGGNTIYF. The CDR3 nucleotides read TGCGCCAGCATCCGTACCGTAGGACAGACGGGCGGCGGAAACACCATATATTTT.

CDR3 amino acids: CASSEDLVNQPQHF. The CDR3 nucleotides are TGTGCCAGCAGTGAAGACCTAGTGAATCAGCCCCAGCATTTT. The chain couples TRBV6-1 to TRBJ1-5; no firm D call. Germline CDR1 is MNHNS and CDR2 is SASEGT. V lost 1 base, J lost 4 bases, and 8 bases lay in between. The CDR3 spans 14 residues.

The CDR3 DNA reads TGTGCCAGCAGCGTAACGACAGGGTTCGGGGATGAGCAGTTCTTC. Encoded protein: CASSVTTGFGDEQFF. V usage is TRBV7-9 and J usage is TRBJ2-1; 7 bases are a match to TRBD1. Germline V lookup: CDR1 SEHNR, CDR2 FQNEAQ (reference sequence). The V gene end was trimmed by 5 bases and the J gene end by 8 bases; junction bases not matched to a gene: 12. CDR3 length equals 15 residues.

The chain employs TRBV5-1 and TRBJ2-7, with D perhaps matching TRBD2 (5 bases). This CDR3 is 14 amino acids long. Germline lookup yields CDR1 SGHRS and CDR2 YFSETQ. Trimming cost V 2 bases and J 5 bases, with 14 bases left between them. The CDR3 DNA is TGCGCCAGCAGCTTAGGAGGTGGATGGAACGAGCAGTACTTC. Translated: CASSLGGGWNEQYF. Full variable domain (outside the CDR3, taken from reference TRBV5-1 and TRBJ2-7): KAGVTQTPRYLIKTRGQQVTLSCSPISGHRSVSWYQQTPGQGLQFLFEYFSETQRNKGNFPGRFSGRQFSNSRSEMNVSTLELGDSALYLCASSLGGGWNEQYFGPGTRLTVT.

The chain's CDR3 is CASSWDRGRNTGELFF. The CDR3 DNA is TGCGCCAGCAGCTGGGACAGGGGAAGAAACACCGGGGAGCTGTTTTTT. The chain links TRBV5-1 to TRBJ2-2; 10 positions match TRBD1. Germline CDR1 reads SGHRS; CDR2 reads YFSETQ. The CDR3 has 16 amino acids. The J segment lost 2 bases and the V segment lost 3 bases, leaving 4 bases of the junction unmatched.

V is TRBV10-3 and J is TRBJ1-1; no clear D gene. The CDR3 is 13 amino acids. Per germline, CDR1 ENHRY and CDR2 SYGVKD. Trimming took off 7 bases at V and 0 bases at J, with 9 bases between the two ends. The CDR3 region has the DNA TGTGCCATCACCTCAGTAATGAACACTGAAGCTTTCTTT. It specifies CAITSVMNTEAFF.

Note on this clone: At one boundary the junction diverges from the germline segment, which might be a read error. The J gene is TRBJ2-5, the V gene TRBV7-7; tentative D call: TRBD2 (5 bases). The CDR3 is 13 residues long. Germline CDR1 SSHAT, CDR2 FNYEAQ (reference sequence). The CDR3 DNA sequence: TGTGCTAGCAGCCAACTAGTCCAAGAGACCCAGTACTTC. Translation gives CASSQLVQETQYF.

This clone has only a few counts. The V call is TRBV25-1, the J call TRBJ1-1; unclear D gene. In germline, CDR1 is MGHDK, CDR2 SYGVNS. The CDR3 spans 13 residues. V was clipped by 1 base and J by 7 bases, with 10 bases between them. The CDR3 DNA sequence: TGTGCCAGCAGTGAATCGGGTCGGGGTGAAGCTTTCTTT. Residues: CASSESGRGEAFF.

This chain joins TRBV5-4 and TRBJ1-3, with D unclear. The CDR3 is made up of 15 amino acids. The germline V gene has CDR1 SGHNT and CDR2 YYREEE (reference sequence). V was cut by 2 bases and J by 5 bases, with 14 bases left in between. CDR3 amino acids: CASSFYEGLRNTIYF. In DNA, the CDR3 is TGTGCCAGCAGCTTCTACGAGGGCCTGAGAAACACCATATATTTT.

This clone was seen once. The chain couples TRBV7-9 to TRBJ1-2; D gene unclear. The CDR3 has 14 amino acids. Trimming stripped 5 bases from V and 4 bases from J, with 14 bases between. The germline V gene encodes CDR1 SEHNR and CDR2 FQNEAQ (reference sequence). CDR3 in DNA: TGTGCCAGCAGCCCGTACAGAGATATCTATGGCTACACCTTC. Amino acids: CASSPYRDIYGYTF.

This chain connects TRBV6-2 or TRBV6-3 to TRBJ2-2, with 10 bases identical to TRBD2. With V trimmed by 2 bases and J by 7 bases, 16 bases remained unmatched. CDR3 length: 19 residues. Germline CDR1 reads MNHEY; CDR2 reads SVGEGT. The CDR3 DNA is TGTGCCAGCAGTTACGATGGGCTAGCGGGAGTTAAAAGGAACGGGGAGCTGTTTTTT. This codes for CASSYDGLAGVKRNGELFF.

This sequence joins TRBV15 and TRBJ2-3; 8 positions match TRBD2. The length of the CDR3 is 14 residues. CDR1 and CDR2 (germline): LNHNV, YYDKDF (reference sequence). V was clipped by 8 bases and J by 4 bases; unmatched bases: 8. CDR3 DNA sequence: TGTGCCACCGCCCTAGCGGGTGTCTCAGATACGCAGTATTTT. Protein product: CATALAGVSDTQYF.

The CDR3 here is CASSLRQGAREQFF. The DNA for the CDR3 is TGTGCCAGCAGCTTAAGACAGGGGGCCAGGGAGCAGTTCTTC. This chain uses TRBV7-3 with TRBJ2-1; 10 bases line up with TRBD1. The CDR3 runs to 14 residues. J was trimmed by 10 bases and V by 1 base; bases with no gene match: 4. Germline-derived CDR1 and CDR2 are SGHTA and FQGTGA. The whole variable domain, remainder taken from reference TRBV7-3 and TRBJ2-1, is GAGVSQTPSNKVTEKGKYVELRCDPISGHTALYWYRQSLGQGPEFLIYFQGTGAADDSGLPNDRFFAVRPEGSVSTLKIQRTERGDSAVYLCASSLRQGAREQFFGPGTRLTVL.

The chain has TRBV2 and TRBJ1-6; possible D gene TRBD1, 6 bases. The CDR3 covers 14 residues. V was cut by 6 bases and J by 10 bases, with 16 bases left in between. Looked up from germline, CDR1 is SNHLY and CDR2 is FYNNEI. The CDR3 is CASRQFTGSSPLHF. The CDR3 nucleotides are TGTGCCAGCAGACAGTTCACAGGGTCCTCACCCCTCCACTTT.

The chain recombines TRBV12-5 with TRBJ2-2; TRBD2 matches 10 bases. The V gene's germline CDR1 is LGHNT and CDR2 FRNRAP. The CDR3 contains 16 residues. V gave up 3 bases and J gave up 2 bases; unmatched junction bases: 3. The CDR3 loop is CASGFWTSGNTGELFF. CDR3 in DNA: TGTGCTAGTGGTTTCTGGACTAGCGGAAACACCGGGGAGCTGTTTTTT.

This chain links TRBV4-2 with TRBJ1-1; D may be TRBD1 (6 bases). CDR1 and CDR2 (germline): LGHNA, YNFKEQ. This CDR3 region has 15 residues. V lost 0 bases to trimming and J lost 4 bases, with 12 bases between them. The CDR3 nucleotides read TGTGCCAGCAGCCAAGATAAAGGGGGAAGCACTGAAGCTTTCTTT. As protein: CASSQDKGGSTEAFF.

V and J are TRBV7-8 and TRBJ1-5; 7 nucleotides match TRBD1. CDR1 SGHVS and CDR2 FQNEAQ come from the germline V gene. J lost 4 bases, V lost 5 bases, and 5 bases had no gene match. CDR3 length: 14 residues. The CDR3 spells CASSIGTVNQPQHF. Here the CDR3 DNA reads TGTGCCAGCAGCATCGGGACAGTAAATCAGCCCCAGCATTTT. The full variable domain, rest sourced from reference TRBV7-8 and TRBJ1-5, is GAGVSQSPRYKVAKRGQDVALRCDPISGHVSLFWYQQALGQGPEFLTYFQNEAQLDKSGLPSDRFFAERPEGSVSTLKIQRTQQEDSAVYLCASSIGTVNQPQHFGDGTRLSIL.

This clone was detected only a few times. The V call is TRBV5-6, the J call TRBJ1-2, with TRBD1 as a possible D gene (6 bases). CDR1 and CDR2 (germline): SGHDT, YYEEEE. V was cut by 4 bases and J by 4 bases, with 8 bases left in between. The CDR3 spans 12 residues. The CDR3 here is CASSRDTYGYTF. The CDR3 DNA reads TGTGCCAGCAGCCGGGACACCTATGGCTACACCTTC.

This rearrangement joins TRBV5-4 to TRBJ2-1, with D tentatively TRBD2 (6 bases). Germline lookup yields CDR1 SGHNT and CDR2 YYREEE (reference sequence). The CDR3 has 15 residues. The V end lost 2 bases, the J end lost 5 bases, and 14 bases lay between the germline ends. In DNA form, the CDR3 reads TGTGCCAGCAGCTTTGGCCGGGGGACGGACAATGAGCAGTTCTTC. Translation gives CASSFGRGTDNEQFF.

For the CDR3, the DNA is TGCGCCAGCAGCCAAGAGACAGGGGGGACTGGGGGCATTCAGTACTTC. This sequence encodes CASSQETGGTGGIQYF. The V gene is TRBV4-1, the J gene TRBJ2-4, with 9 positions matching TRBD1. The length of the CDR3 is 16 residues. In germline, CDR1 is MGHRA, CDR2 YSYEKL. V lost 0 bases, J lost 9 bases, and 9 bases stayed unmatched.

This clone has only one observation. The rearrangement uses TRBV3-1 (or the pseudogene TRBV3-2) and TRBJ1-1; 7 positions agree with TRBD1. The CDR3 length is 20 residues. The germline V gene encodes CDR1 LGHDT and CDR2 YNNKEL (reference sequence). V trimming: 0 bases; J trimming: 0 bases; junction bases outside the gene matches: 16. CDR3 region: CASSQDPTPHRQGMNTEAFF. The CDR3 DNA sequence: TGTGCCAGCAGCCAAGATCCCACCCCCCATCGACAGGGAATGAACACTGAAGCTTTCTTT.

The V call is TRBV5-1, the J call TRBJ2-3, with D possibly being TRBD2 (6 bases). Germline lookup yields CDR1 SGHRS and CDR2 YFSETQ. V shed 4 bases and J shed 5 bases, with 14 bases lying between them. This CDR3 contains 14 residues. CDR3: CASSLDYSLDTQYF. The CDR3 DNA follows: TGCGCCAGCAGCCTGGACTACTCTCTAGATACGCAGTATTTT. Full variable domain (outside the CDR3, taken from reference TRBV5-1 and TRBJ2-3): KAGVTQTPRYLIKTRGQQVTLSCSPISGHRSVSWYQQTPGQGLQFLFEYFSETQRNKGNFPGRFSGRQFSNSRSEMNVSTLELGDSALYLCASSLDYSLDTQYFGPGTRLTVL.

The chain carries TRBV6-6 and TRBJ1-1; D perhaps matches TRBD1 (6 bases). Germline CDR1 MNHNY, CDR2 SVGAGI (reference sequence). V was shortened by 7 bases and J by 2 bases, with 14 bases between the two germline ends. This CDR3 has 14 amino acids. DNA of the CDR3: TGTGCCAGCAAGTTTGACAGGACTAACACTGAAGCTTTCTTT. Amino acids: CASKFDRTNTEAFF.

V usage is TRBV7-9 and J usage is TRBJ2-7; 9 positions agree with TRBD1. The V segment lost 5 bases and the J segment 1 base; nucleotides outside the gene matches: 6. The CDR3 is 15 residues long. Germline V gene data show CDR1 as SEHNR and CDR2 as FQNEAQ (reference sequence). CDR3 residues: CASSIRQGGSYEQYF. The CDR3 DNA reads as TGTGCCAGCAGCATCCGACAGGGGGGATCCTACGAGCAGTACTTC.

This chain connects TRBV19 to TRBJ1-6, with 7 bases matching TRBD1. With V trimmed by 6 bases and J by 8 bases, 4 bases remained unmatched. Germline-derived CDR1 and CDR2 are LNHDA and SQIVND (reference sequence). CDR3 length equals 13 residues. CDR3 sequence reads: CASRGQAYSPLHF. In DNA, the CDR3 is TGTGCCAGTAGAGGACAGGCCTATTCACCCCTCCACTTT. The full variable domain, its missing parts supplied by reference TRBV19 and TRBJ1-6, is DGGITQSPKYLFRKEGQNVTLSCEQNLNHDAMYWYRQDPGQGLRLIYYSQIVNDFQKGDIAEGYSVSREKKESFPLTVTSAQKNPTAFYLCASRGQAYSPLHFGNGTRLTVT.

A remark on this clone: Other DNA sequences in the same sample also yield this CDR3. The J gene is TRBJ1-3, the V gene TRBV19, with a weak D call TRBD1 (6 bases). Germline V gives CDR1 LNHDA, CDR2 SQIVND (reference sequence). V was clipped by 3 bases and J by 0 bases, with 6 bases between them. The CDR3 runs 14 residues. CDR3 amino acids: CASSIRGSGNTIYF. Written as DNA, the CDR3 is TGTGCCAGTAGTATCAGGGGCTCTGGAAACACCATATATTTT.

The chain has TRBV12-3 or TRBV12-4 and TRBJ1-6; a weak D match, TRBD1 (5 bases). CDR3 size: 13 residues. Deletions cut 7 bases from V and 8 bases from J, with 12 bases between. The CDR3 DNA reads TGTGCCAGCAACGAACAGGAATATTCACCCCTCCACTTT. Encoded protein: CASNEQEYSPLHF.